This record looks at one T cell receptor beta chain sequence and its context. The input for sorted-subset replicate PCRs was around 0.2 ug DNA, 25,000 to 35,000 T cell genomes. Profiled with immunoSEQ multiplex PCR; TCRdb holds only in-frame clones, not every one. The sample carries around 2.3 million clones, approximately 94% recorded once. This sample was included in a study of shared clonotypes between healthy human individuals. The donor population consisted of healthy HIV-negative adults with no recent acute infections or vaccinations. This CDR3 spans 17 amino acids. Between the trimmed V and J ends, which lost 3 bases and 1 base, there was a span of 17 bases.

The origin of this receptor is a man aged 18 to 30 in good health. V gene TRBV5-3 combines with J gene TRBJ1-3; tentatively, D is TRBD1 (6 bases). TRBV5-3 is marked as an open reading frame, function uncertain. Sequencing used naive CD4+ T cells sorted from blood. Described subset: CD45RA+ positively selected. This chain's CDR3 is CARSSGQSLLSGNTIYF. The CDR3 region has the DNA TGTGCCAGAAGCTCTGGACAGTCTCTACTATCTGGAAACACCATATATTTT.